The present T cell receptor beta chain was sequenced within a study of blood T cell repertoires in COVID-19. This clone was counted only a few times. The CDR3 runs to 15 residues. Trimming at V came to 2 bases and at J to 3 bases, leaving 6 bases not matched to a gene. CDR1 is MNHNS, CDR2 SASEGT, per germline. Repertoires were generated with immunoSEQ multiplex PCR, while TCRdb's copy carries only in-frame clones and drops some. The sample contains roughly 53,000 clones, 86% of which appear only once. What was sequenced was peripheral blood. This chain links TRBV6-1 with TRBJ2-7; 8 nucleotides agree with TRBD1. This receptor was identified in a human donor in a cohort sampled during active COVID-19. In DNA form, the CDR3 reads TGTGCCAGCAGTGAATCCGGGACAGGATACTACGAGCAGTACTTC. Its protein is CASSESGTGYYEQYF.